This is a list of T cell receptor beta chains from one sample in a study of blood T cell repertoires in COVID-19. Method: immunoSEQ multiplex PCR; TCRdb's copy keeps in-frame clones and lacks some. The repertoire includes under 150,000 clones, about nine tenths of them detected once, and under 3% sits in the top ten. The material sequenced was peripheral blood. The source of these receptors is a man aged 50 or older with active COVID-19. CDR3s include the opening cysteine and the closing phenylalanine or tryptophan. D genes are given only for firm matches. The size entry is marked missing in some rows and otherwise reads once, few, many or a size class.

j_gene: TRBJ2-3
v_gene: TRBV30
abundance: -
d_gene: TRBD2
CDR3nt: TGTGCCTGCTCTAGCGGGGGGGGAACGACGCAGTATTTT
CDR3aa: CACSSGGGTTQYF

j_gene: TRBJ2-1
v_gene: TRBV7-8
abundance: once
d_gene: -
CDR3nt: TGTGCCAGCAGCTATGCCGGACTAACCTACAATGAGCAGTTCTTC
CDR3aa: CASSYAGLTYNEQFF

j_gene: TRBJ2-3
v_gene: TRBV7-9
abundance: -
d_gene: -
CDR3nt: TGTGCCAGCAGCTCTCTATGGACAGATACGCAGTATTTT
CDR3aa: CASSSLWTDTQYF

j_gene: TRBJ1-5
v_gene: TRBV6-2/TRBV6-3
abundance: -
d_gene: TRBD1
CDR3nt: TGTGCCAGCAGTTACTCGCCGGGACAGAGGGCTGTGCAGCCCCAGCATTTT
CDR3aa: CASSYSPGQRAVQPQHF

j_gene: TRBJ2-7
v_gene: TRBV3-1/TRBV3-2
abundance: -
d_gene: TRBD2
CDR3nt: TGTGCCAGCAGCCAGGGACTAGCGGGGGTATACTACGAGCAGTACTTC
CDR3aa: CASSQGLAGVYYEQYF

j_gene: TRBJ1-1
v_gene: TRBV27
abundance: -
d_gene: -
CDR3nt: TGTGCCAGCAGGCCTTGGGCGGGGGTAGTCGCTTTCTTT
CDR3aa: CASRPWAGVVAFF

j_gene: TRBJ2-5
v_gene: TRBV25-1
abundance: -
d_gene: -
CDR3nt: TGTGCCAGCGGACCCCCAGGGTACCAAGAGACCCAGTACTTC
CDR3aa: CASGPPGYQETQYF

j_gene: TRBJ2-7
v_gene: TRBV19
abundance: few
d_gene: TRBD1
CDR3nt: TGTGCCACCCAGGGAACAGGGGTCTACGAGCAGTACTTC
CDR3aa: CATQGTGVYEQYF

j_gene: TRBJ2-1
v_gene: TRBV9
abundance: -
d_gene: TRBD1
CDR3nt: TGTGCCAGCAGCGGAGGACAGGGGTACGTCAATGAGCAGTTCTTC
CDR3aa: CASSGGQGYVNEQFF

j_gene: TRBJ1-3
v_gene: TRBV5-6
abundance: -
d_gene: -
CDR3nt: TGTGCCAGCAGCCAAGCCTCGACAGGAGCGACCATATATTTT
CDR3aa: CASSQASTGATIYF